The source of this T cell receptor (beta chain) is a study of yellow fever vaccine responses in identical twins. Study outcomes and limitations: After vaccination, twins' T cell response reportedly seemed partly convergent, partly personalized.

About this clonotype: Its target is not known.

The CDR3 is 15 residues long. Looked up from germline, CDR1 is MNHNS and CDR2 is SASEGT. Between the trimmed V and J ends, which lost 6 bases and 4 bases, there was a span of 16 bases. TCRdb redid the calling of the RT-PCR reads with MiXCR, one entry per CDR3 protein. The data show about 5,000 distinct CDR3 sequences, roughly 85% seen once. The rearrangement links TRBV6-1 to TRBJ2-4; tentatively, D is TRBD2 (6 bases). This clonotype originated in a woman under 30 who received the yellow fever vaccine. The sequenced sample was T cells from blood (PBMCs), unsorted or a sorted subset (not recorded which), obtained before or after yellow fever vaccination (not recorded which). The CDR3 reads CASRGNSGGKNIQYF. In nucleotides, the CDR3 is TGTGCCAGCAGGGGTAATAGCGGAGGGAAAAACATTCAGTACTTC.